These 9 T cell receptor beta chains were sequenced from one sample in a study of breast tumors, draining lymph nodes, adjacent tissues. TCRdb analysed the multiplex PCR reads with MiXCR anew, one entry per CDR3 protein. The table shows about 130,000 distinct CDR3 sequences, with 20% to 25% occurring only once. Axillary draining lymph nodes of breast cancer patients supplied the node samples. The sequenced sample consisted of axillary lymph node tissue. The receptors come from a female donor with breast cancer. Some clones in this sample may be carry-over from other donors' samples.

On this clonotype itself: A much larger clone is a single base away; this may be a read error. The chain joins TRBV15 to TRBJ1-5; TRBD1 is a possible D gene (5 bases). CDR1 and CDR2 from the germline V gene are LNHNV and YYDKDF (reference sequence). This CDR3 has 13 amino acids. The CDR3 loop reads CASSREGEQPQHF. The DNA of the CDR3 is TGTGCCTCCAGCAGAGAAGGGGAGCAGCCCCAGCATTTT.

In this sample, this clonotype turned up many times. This chain links TRBV5-1 with TRBJ2-1; D ambiguous. Germline assignment: CDR1 SGHRS and CDR2 YFSETQ. This CDR3 spans 14 amino acids. Deletions cut 4 bases from V and 8 bases from J, with 16 bases between. DNA for the CDR3: TGCGCCAGCAGCATAGGCTCTAGTTTCCATGAGCAGTTCTTC. It translates to CASSIGSSFHEQFF.

This clonotype has at least ten counts. V gene TRBV14 combines with J gene TRBJ1-2; D not certain. Germline V gene data show CDR1 as SGHDN and CDR2 as FVKESK. The CDR3 spans 12 residues. V gave up 1 base and J gave up 10 bases, with 10 bases separating them. This chain's CDR3 is CASSQGLVDYTF. The CDR3 nucleotides read TGTGCCAGCAGCCAAGGATTGGTAGACTACACCTTC.

Comment on this clonotype: This may come from a read error, since a much larger clone is one base off. The V and J genes are TRBV7-9 and TRBJ2-7, with TRBD2 as a possible D gene (7 bases). This CDR3 comprises 12 residues. The germline V gene encodes CDR1 SEHNR and CDR2 FQNEAQ (reference sequence). The CDR3: CASGGAGYEQHF. The CDR3 DNA is TGTGCCAGCGGGGGGGCAGGGTACGAGCAGCACTTC.

This clonotype occurred many times. The chain is built from TRBV6-5 and TRBJ2-7; D gene uncertain. The V gene's germline CDR1 is MNHEY and CDR2 SVGAGI. CDR3 length equals 14 residues. Deletions cut 4 bases from V and 0 bases from J, with 10 bases between. The DNA of the CDR3 is TGTGCCAGCAGTTCGCCACCAAGCTCCTACGAGCAGTACTTC. It codes for CASSSPPSSYEQYF.

This clonotype has ten or more counts. CDR3 protein: CASSSVYQETQYF. CDR3 coding DNA: TGTGCCAGCAGTTCCGTGTACCAAGAGACCCAGTACTTC. V is TRBV13 and J is TRBJ2-5; D not certain. Germline CDR1 reads PRHDT; CDR2 reads FYEKMQ (reference sequence). The CDR3 loop spans 13 amino acids. Trimming pared 6 bases from V and 0 bases from J, leaving 8 bases between. Filled out from reference TRBV13 and TRBJ2-5, the complete variable domain reads AAGVIQSPRHLIKEKRETATLKCYPIPRHDTVYWYQQGPGQDPQFLISFYEKMQSDKGSIPDRFSAQQFSDYHSELNMSSLELGDSALYFCASSSVYQETQYFGPGTRLLVL.

Ten or more counts support this clonotype. The V and J genes are TRBV6-1 and TRBJ2-3; 13 bases agree with TRBD2. Per germline, CDR1 MNHNS and CDR2 SASEGT. CDR3 length: 21 amino acids. V lost 7 bases, J lost 0 bases, and 19 bases stayed unmatched. The CDR3 DNA sequence: TGTGCCAGCAAGAGGGGGACTAGCGGGATGCTGGATCGTTTCAGCACAGATACGCAGTATTTT. Translation: CASKRGTSGMLDRFSTDTQYF.

About this clonotype itself: A much larger clone differs by one base, so this may be a read error. The rearrangement joins TRBV4-1 to TRBJ2-2; D is possibly TRBD2 (6 bases). This CDR3 contains 13 residues. Germline V lookup: CDR1 MGHRA, CDR2 YSYEKL. The CDR3 spells CASSYLGIGGLFF. For the CDR3, the DNA is TGCGCCAGCAGTTACCTCGGGATCGGGGGGCTGTTTTTT.

The chain couples TRBV28 to TRBJ2-2; D is perhaps TRBD2 (5 bases). V was cut by 5 bases and J by 6 bases, with 13 bases left in between. CDR1 and CDR2 from the germline V gene are MDHEN and SYDVKM. The CDR3 has 14 residues. CDR3 sequence (DNA): TGTGCCAGCAGTCAACGGACTCTCGCCGGGGAGCTGTTTTTT. This codes for CASSQRTLAGELFF.